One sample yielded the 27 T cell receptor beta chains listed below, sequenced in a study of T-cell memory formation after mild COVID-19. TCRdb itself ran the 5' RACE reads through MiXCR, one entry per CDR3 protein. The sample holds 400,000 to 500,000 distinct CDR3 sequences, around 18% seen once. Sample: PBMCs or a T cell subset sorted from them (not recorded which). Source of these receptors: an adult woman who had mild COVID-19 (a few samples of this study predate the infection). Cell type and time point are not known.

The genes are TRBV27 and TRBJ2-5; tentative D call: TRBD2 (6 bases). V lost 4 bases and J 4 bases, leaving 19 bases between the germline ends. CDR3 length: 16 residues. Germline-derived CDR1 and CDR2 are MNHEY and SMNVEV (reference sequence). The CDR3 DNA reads TGTGCCAGCAGTTCGGGACTCGGATGGTCTGTAGAGACCCAGTACTTC. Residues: CASSSGLGWSVETQYF.

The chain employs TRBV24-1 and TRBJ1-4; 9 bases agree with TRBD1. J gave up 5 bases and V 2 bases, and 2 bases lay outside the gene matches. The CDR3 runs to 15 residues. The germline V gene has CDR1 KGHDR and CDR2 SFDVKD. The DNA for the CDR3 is TGTGCCACCAGTGATTCGGGACAGGGAAATGAAAAACTGTTTTTT. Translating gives CATSDSGQGNEKLFF.

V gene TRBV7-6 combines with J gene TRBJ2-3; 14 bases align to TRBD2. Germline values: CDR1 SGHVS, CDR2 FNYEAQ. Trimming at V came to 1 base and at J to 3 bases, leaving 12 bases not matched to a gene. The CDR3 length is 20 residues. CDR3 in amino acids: CASSLEAPGTSGGRTDTQYF. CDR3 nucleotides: TGTGCCAGCAGCTTAGAGGCTCCCGGGACTAGCGGGGGACGGACAGATACGCAGTATTTT.

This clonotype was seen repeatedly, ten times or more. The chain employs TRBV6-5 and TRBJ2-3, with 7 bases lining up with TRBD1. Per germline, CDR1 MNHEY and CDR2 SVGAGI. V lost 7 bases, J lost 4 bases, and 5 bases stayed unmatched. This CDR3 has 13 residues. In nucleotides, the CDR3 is TGTGCCAGCAAAGCACAGGGGTCAGATACGCAGTATTTT. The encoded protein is CASKAQGSDTQYF.

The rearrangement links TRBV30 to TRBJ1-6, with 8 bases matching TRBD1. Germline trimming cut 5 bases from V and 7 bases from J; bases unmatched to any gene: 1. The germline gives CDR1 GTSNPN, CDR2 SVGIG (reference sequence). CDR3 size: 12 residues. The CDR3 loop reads CAWGQGNSPLHF. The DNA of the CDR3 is TGTGCCTGGGGACAGGGCAATTCACCCCTCCACTTT. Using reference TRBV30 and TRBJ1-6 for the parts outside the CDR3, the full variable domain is SQTIHQWPATLVQPVGSPLSLECTVEGTSNPNLYWYRQAAGRGLQLLFYSVGIGQISSEVPQNLSASRPQDRQFILSSKKLLLSDSGFYLCAWGQGNSPLHFGNGTRLTVT.

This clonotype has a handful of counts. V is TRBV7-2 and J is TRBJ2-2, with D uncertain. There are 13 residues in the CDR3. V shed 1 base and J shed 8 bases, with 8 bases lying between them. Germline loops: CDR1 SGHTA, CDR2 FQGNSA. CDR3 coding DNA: TGTGCCAGCAGCTTAGTAGCCTCAGGGGAGCTGTTTTTT. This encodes CASSLVASGELFF.

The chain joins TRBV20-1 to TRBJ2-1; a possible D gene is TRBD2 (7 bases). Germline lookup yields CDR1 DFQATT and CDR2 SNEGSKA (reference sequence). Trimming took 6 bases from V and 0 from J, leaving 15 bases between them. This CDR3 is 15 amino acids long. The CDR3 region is CSATGGPHSYNEQFF. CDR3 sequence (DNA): TGCAGTGCAACGGGGGGCCCTCACTCCTACAATGAGCAGTTCTTC.

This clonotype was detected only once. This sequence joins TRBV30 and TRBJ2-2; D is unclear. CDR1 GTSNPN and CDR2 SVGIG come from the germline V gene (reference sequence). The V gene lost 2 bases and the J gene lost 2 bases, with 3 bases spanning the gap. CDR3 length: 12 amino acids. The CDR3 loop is CAWSHNTGELFF. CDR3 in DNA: TGTGCCTGGAGTCATAACACCGGGGAGCTGTTTTTT.

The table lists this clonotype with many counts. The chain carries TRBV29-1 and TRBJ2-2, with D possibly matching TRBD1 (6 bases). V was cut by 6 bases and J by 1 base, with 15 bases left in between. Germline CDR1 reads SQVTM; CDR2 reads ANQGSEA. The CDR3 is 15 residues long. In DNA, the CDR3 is TGCAGCGTCTCGGACAGCCCCGGGAACACCGGGGAGCTGTTTTTT. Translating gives CSVSDSPGNTGELFF.

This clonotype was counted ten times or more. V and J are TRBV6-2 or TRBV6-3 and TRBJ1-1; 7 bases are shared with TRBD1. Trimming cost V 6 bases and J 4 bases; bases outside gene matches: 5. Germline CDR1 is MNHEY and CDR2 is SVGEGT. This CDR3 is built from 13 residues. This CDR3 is CASSPDRVTEAFF. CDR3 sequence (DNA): TGTGCCAGCAGCCCCGACAGGGTCACTGAAGCTTTCTTT.

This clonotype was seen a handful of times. Here the CDR3 reads CATSDPGTYEQYF. CDR3 bases: TGTGCCACCAGTGATCCCGGCACCTACGAGCAGTACTTC. The rearrangement joins TRBV24-1 to TRBJ2-7; D gene uncertain. This CDR3 is 13 amino acids long. From germline, CDR1 is KGHDR and CDR2 SFDVKD. Trimming shortened V by 3 bases and J by 2 bases, and 7 bases separated the two germline ends.

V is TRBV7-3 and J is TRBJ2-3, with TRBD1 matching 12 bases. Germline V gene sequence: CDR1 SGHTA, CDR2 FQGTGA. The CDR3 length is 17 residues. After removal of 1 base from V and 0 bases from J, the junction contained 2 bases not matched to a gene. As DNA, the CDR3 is TGTGCCAGCAGCTTAATGGGACAGGGGGCGAGCACAGATACGCAGTATTTT. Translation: CASSLMGQGASTDTQYF.

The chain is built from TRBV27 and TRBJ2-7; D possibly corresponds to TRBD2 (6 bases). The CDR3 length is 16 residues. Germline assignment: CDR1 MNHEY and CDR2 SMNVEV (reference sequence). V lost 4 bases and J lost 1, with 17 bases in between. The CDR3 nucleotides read TGTGCCAGCAGTTCACCTTGGGGGGAAAGTTCCTACGAGCAGTACTTC. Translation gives CASSSPWGESSYEQYF.

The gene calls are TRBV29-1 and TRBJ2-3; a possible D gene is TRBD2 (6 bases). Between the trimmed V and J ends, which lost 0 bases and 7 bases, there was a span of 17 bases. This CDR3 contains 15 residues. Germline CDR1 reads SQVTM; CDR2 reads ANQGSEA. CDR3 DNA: TGCAGCGTTGAAGAAGTAGCGGACCTGCGGTATACGCAGTATTTT. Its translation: CSVEEVADLRYTQYF.

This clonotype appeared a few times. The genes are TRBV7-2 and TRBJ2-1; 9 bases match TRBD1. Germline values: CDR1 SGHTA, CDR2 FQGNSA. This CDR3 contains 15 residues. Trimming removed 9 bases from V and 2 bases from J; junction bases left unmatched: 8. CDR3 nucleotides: TGTGCCAGTCTACAGGGGGCGCGGGCCTACAATGAGCAGTTCTTC. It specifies CASLQGARAYNEQFF.

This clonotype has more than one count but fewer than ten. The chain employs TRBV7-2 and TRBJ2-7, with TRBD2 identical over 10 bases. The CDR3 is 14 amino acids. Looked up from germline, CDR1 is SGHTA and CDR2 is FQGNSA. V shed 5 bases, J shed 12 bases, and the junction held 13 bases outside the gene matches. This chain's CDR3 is CASSVRAGGPNPYF. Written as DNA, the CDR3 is TGTGCCAGCAGCGTTAGAGCGGGAGGGCCAAATCCGTACTTC.

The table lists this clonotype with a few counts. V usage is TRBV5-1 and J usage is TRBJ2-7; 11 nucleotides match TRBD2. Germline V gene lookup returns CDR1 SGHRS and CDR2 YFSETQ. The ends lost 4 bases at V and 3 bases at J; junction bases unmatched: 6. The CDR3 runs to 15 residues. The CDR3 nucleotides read TGCGCCAGCAGCCGAGGACTAGCGGGTTTCTACGAGCAGTACTTC. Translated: CASSRGLAGFYEQYF. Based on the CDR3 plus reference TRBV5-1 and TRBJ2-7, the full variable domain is KAGVTQTPRYLIKTRGQQVTLSCSPISGHRSVSWYQQTPGQGLQFLFEYFSETQRNKGNFPGRFSGRQFSNSRSEMNVSTLELGDSALYLCASSRGLAGFYEQYFGPGTRLTVT.

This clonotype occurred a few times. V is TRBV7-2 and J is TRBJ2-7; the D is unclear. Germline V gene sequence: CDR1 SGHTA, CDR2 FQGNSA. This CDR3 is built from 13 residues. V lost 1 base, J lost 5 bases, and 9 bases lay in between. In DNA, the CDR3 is TGTGCCAGCAGCTTAGTAGAATGGGACGAGCAGTACTTC. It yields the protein CASSLVEWDEQYF.

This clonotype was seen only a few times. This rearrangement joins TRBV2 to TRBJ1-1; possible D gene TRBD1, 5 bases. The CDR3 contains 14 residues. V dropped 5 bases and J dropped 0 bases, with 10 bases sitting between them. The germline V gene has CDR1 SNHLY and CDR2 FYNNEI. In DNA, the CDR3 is TGTGCCAGCAGTCGAAAACAGGTGAACACTGAAGCTTTCTTT. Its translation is CASSRKQVNTEAFF. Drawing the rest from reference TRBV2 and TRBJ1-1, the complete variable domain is EPEVTQTPSHQVTQMGQEVILRCVPISNHLYFYWYRQILGQKVEFLVSFYNNEISEKSEIFDDQFSVERPDGSNFTLKIRSTKLEDSAMYFCASSRKQVNTEAFFGQGTRLTVV.

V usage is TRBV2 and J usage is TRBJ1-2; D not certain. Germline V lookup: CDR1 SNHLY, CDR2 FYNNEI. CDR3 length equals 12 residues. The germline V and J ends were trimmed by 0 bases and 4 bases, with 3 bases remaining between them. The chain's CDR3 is CASSEARYGYTF. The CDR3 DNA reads TGTGCCAGCAGTGAAGCCCGCTATGGCTACACCTTC.

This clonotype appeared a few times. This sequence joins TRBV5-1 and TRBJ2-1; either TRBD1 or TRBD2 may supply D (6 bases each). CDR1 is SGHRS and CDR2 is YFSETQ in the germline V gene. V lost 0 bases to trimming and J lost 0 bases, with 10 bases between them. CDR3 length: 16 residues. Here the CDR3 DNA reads TGCGCCAGCAGCTTGGGGAGGGGGTTCTCCTACAATGAGCAGTTCTTC. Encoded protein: CASSLGRGFSYNEQFF. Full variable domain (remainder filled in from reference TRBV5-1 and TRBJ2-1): KAGVTQTPRYLIKTRGQQVTLSCSPISGHRSVSWYQQTPGQGLQFLFEYFSETQRNKGNFPGRFSGRQFSNSRSEMNVSTLELGDSALYLCASSLGRGFSYNEQFFGPGTRLTVL.

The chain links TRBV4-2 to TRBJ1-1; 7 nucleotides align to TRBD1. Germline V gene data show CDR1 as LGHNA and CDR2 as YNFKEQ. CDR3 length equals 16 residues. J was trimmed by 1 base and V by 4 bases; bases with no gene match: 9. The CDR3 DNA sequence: TGTGCCAGCAGCCCATCGATAACAGGGGCGAACACTGAAGCTTTCTTT. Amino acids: CASSPSITGANTEAFF.

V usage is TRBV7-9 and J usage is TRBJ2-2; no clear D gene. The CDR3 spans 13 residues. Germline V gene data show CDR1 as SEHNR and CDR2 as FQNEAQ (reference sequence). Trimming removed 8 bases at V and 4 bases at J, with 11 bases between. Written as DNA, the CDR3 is TGTGCCAGCTTGCGTCCCACCACCGGGGAGCTGTTTTTT. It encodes CASLRPTTGELFF. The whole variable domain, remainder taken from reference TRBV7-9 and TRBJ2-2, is DTGVSQNPRHKITKRGQNVTFRCDPISEHNRLYWYRQTLGQGPEFLTYFQNEAQLEKSRLLSDRFSAERPKGSFSTLEIQRTEQGDSAMYLCASLRPTTGELFFGEGSRLTVL.

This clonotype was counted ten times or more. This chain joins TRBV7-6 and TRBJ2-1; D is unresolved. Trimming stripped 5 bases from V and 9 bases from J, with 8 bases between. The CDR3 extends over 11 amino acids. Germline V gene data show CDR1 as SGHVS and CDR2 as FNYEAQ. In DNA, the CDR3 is TGTGCCAGCAGCCCAGGTGGTGAGCAGTTCTTC. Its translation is CASSPGGEQFF.

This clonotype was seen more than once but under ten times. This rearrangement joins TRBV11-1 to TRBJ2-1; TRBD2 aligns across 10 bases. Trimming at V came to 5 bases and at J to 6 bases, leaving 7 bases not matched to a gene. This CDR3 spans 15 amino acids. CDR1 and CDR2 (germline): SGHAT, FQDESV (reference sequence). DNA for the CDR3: TGTGCCAGCAGCGACAGCGGGAGGGCCTCCAATGAGCAGTTCTTC. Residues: CASSDSGRASNEQFF. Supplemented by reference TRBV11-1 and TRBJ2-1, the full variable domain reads EAEVAQSPRYKITEKSQAVAFWCDPISGHATLYWYRQILGQGPELLVQFQDESVVDDSQLPKDRFSAERLKGVDSTLKIQPAELGDSAMYLCASSDSGRASNEQFFGPGTRLTVL.

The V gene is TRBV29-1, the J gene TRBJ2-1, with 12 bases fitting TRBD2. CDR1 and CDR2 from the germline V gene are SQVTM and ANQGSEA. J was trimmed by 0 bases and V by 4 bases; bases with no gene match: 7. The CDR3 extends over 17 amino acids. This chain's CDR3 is CSVVGTSGRVSYNEQFF. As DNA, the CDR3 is TGCAGCGTTGTCGGGACTAGCGGGCGAGTCTCCTACAATGAGCAGTTCTTC.

CDR3 DNA: TGTGCCAGTAGATTCACTAGCGGGAGTTACGAGCAGTACTTC. Its translation: CASRFTSGSYEQYF. The rearrangement uses TRBV19 and TRBJ2-7, with 11 bases that match TRBD2. The CDR3 covers 14 residues. CDR1 LNHDA and CDR2 SQIVND come from the germline V gene (reference sequence). The J segment lost 4 bases and the V segment lost 6 bases, leaving 5 bases of the junction unmatched.